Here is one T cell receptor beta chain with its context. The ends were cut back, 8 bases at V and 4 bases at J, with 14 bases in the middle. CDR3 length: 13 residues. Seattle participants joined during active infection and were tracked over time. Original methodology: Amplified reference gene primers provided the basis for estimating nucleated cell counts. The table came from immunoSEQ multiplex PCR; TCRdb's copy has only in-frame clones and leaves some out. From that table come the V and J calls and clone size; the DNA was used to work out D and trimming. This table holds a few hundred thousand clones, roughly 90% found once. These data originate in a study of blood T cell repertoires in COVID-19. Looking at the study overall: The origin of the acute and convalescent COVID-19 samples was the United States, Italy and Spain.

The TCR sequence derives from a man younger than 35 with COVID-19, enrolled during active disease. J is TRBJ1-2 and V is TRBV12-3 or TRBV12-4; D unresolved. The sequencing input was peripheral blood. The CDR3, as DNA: TGTGCCAGCGGCCTATCGTCGGGCTATGGCTACACCTTC. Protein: CASGLSSGYGYTF.